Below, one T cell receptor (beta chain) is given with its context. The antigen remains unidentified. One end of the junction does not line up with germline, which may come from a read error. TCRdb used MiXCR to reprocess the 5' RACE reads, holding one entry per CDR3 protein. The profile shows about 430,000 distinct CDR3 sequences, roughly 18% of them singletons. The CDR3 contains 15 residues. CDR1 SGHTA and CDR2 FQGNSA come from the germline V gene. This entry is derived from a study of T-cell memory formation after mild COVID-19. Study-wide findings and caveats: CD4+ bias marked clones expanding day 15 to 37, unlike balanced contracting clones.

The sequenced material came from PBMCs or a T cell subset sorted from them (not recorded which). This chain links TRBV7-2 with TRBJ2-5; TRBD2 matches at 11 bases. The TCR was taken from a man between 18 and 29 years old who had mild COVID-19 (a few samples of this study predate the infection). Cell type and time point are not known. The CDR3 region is CASSIAGGLQETQYF. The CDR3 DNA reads TGTGCCAGCAGCATAGCGGGGGGGTTACAAGAGACCCAGTACTTC.